The rows below give T cell receptor beta chains drawn from one sample of a study of blood T cells in healthy people across ages. One entry per CDR3 protein, called by TCRdb with MiXCR from the 5' RACE reads. The sample lists about 780,000 distinct CDR3 sequences; around 45% were seen once. Sequenced sample: blood. The receptors originated from a man aged 80 or over in good health. CDR3s include the opening cysteine and the closing phenylalanine or tryptophan. Fields, in order: V gene, J gene, clone size, D gene, CDR3 DNA, CDR3 protein. D genes are given only for firm matches. Some rows have no size entry. The others give once, few or many, or a class for an expanded clone.

v_gene: TRBV12-3/TRBV12-4
j_gene: TRBJ1-6
abundance: .
d_gene: TRBD1
CDR3nt: TGTGCCGGCACCGGACAGGCGGGTTCACCCCTCCACTTT
CDR3aa: CAGTGQAGSPLHF

v_gene: TRBV4-2
j_gene: TRBJ2-1
abundance: .
d_gene: .
CDR3nt: TGTGCCAGCAGCCAAGGAGTGGAGTTTGGCGATGAGCAGTTCTTC
CDR3aa: CASSQGVEFGDEQFF

v_gene: TRBV12-3/TRBV12-4
j_gene: TRBJ2-4
abundance: few
d_gene: .
CDR3nt: TGTGCCAGCAGTTTTAATCTCATTCAGTACTTC
CDR3aa: CASSFNLIQYF

v_gene: TRBV28
j_gene: TRBJ2-1
abundance: .
d_gene: .
CDR3nt: TGTGCCGGCAATAACCCCAGGAATGAGCAGTTCTTC
CDR3aa: CAGNNPRNEQFF

v_gene: TRBV28
j_gene: TRBJ2-1
abundance: few
d_gene: .
CDR3nt: TGTGCCACCTACAGGTCGGGGTCCTACAATGAGCAGTTCTTC
CDR3aa: CATYRSGSYNEQFF

v_gene: TRBV6-6
j_gene: TRBJ1-5
abundance: .
d_gene: TRBD1
CDR3nt: TGTGCCAGCAGACCTCAGGGGGGAGATGGCAATCAGCCCCAGCATTTT
CDR3aa: CASRPQGGDGNQPQHF

v_gene: TRBV5-1
j_gene: TRBJ2-3
abundance: .
d_gene: .
CDR3nt: TGCGCCAGCAGCTTGGAGGCCAGCCTACACACAGATACGCAGTATTTT
CDR3aa: CASSLEASLHTDTQYF

v_gene: TRBV12-3/TRBV12-4
j_gene: TRBJ1-5
abundance: .
d_gene: .
CDR3nt: TGTGCCAGCAGAGAGCTTTCTCGGGAACAGCCCCAGCATTTT
CDR3aa: CASRELSREQPQHF

v_gene: TRBV29-1
j_gene: TRBJ2-5
abundance: .
d_gene: .
CDR3nt: TGCAGCGCCACCCCCGGCGAAGAGACCCAGTACTTC
CDR3aa: CSATPGEETQYF

v_gene: TRBV7-3
j_gene: TRBJ2-5
abundance: few
d_gene: .
CDR3nt: TGTGCCAGCAGCTTAACCGGGTTTACCGAGACCCAGTACTTC
CDR3aa: CASSLTGFTETQYF

v_gene: TRBV7-2
j_gene: TRBJ2-1
abundance: .
d_gene: .
CDR3nt: TGTGCCAGCAGCTTAATTCCGTATAATGAGCAGTTCTTC
CDR3aa: CASSLIPYNEQFF

v_gene: TRBV4-3
j_gene: TRBJ2-7
abundance: few
d_gene: .
CDR3nt: TGCGCCAGCAGCCAATATCTAGCGTTCGTCTACGAGCAGTACTTC
CDR3aa: CASSQYLAFVYEQYF

v_gene: TRBV28
j_gene: TRBJ2-5
abundance: few
d_gene: TRBD2
CDR3nt: TGTGCCAGCACCCTAGCGGGAGACCAAGAGACCCAGTACTTC
CDR3aa: CASTLAGDQETQYF

v_gene: TRBV27
j_gene: TRBJ2-1
abundance: few
d_gene: .
CDR3nt: TGTGCCAGCACCTTAACGTCCGAGGGAGTCGGTGAGCAGTTCTTC
CDR3aa: CASTLTSEGVGEQFF

v_gene: TRBV6-2/TRBV6-3
j_gene: TRBJ2-1
abundance: few
d_gene: TRBD1
CDR3nt: TGTGCCAGCAGTCGCTCAGGGGGCGCTGAATCCAATGAGCAGTTCTTC
CDR3aa: CASSRSGGAESNEQFF

v_gene: TRBV4-1
j_gene: TRBJ2-7
abundance: once
d_gene: TRBD1
CDR3nt: TGCGCCAGCAGCCAAGATAGCCAGGGGGTCGGCGAGCAGTACTTC
CDR3aa: CASSQDSQGVGEQYF

v_gene: TRBV13
j_gene: TRBJ2-1
abundance: .
d_gene: .
CDR3nt: TGTGCCAGCAGCTCCGATTGGGGCGGTGAGCAGTTCTTC
CDR3aa: CASSSDWGGEQFF

v_gene: TRBV9
j_gene: TRBJ2-6
abundance: few
d_gene: TRBD1
CDR3nt: TGTGCCAGCAGCAAAGACAGGGGGCGAGCTGGGGCCAACGTCCTGACTTTC
CDR3aa: CASSKDRGRAGANVLTF

v_gene: TRBV29-1
j_gene: TRBJ2-1
abundance: many
d_gene: TRBD2
CDR3nt: TGCAGCGTTGGCCCGGGACTAGCGGGTTGGGAGCAGTTCTTC
CDR3aa: CSVGPGLAGWEQFF

v_gene: TRBV9
j_gene: TRBJ2-3
abundance: .
d_gene: .
CDR3nt: TGTGCCAGCAGCTTCGAGGGTACAGATACGCGGTATTTT
CDR3aa: CASSFEGTDTRYF

v_gene: TRBV27
j_gene: TRBJ2-3
abundance: many
d_gene: .
CDR3nt: TGTGCCAGCAGTGGGGCGCTAGCGATCGCAGATACGCAGTATTTT
CDR3aa: CASSGALAIADTQYF

v_gene: TRBV24-1
j_gene: TRBJ2-1
abundance: .
d_gene: TRBD1
CDR3nt: TGTGCCACCAGTGATGGGGACAGGGCAACCTACAATGAGCAGTTCTTC
CDR3aa: CATSDGDRATYNEQFF

v_gene: TRBV20-1
j_gene: TRBJ2-5
abundance: .
d_gene: .
CDR3nt: TGCAGTGCCACCGGGACCGCCGCTTCTCGGCAGTACTTC
CDR3aa: CSATGTAASRQYF

v_gene: TRBV4-1
j_gene: TRBJ2-3
abundance: few
d_gene: .
CDR3nt: TGCGCCAGCAGCCAAGTTAACATAAAGACTAGCACAGATACGCAGTATTTT
CDR3aa: CASSQVNIKTSTDTQYF

v_gene: TRBV13
j_gene: TRBJ2-7
abundance: few
d_gene: TRBD1
CDR3nt: TGTGCCAGCAGCAAACAGTCTTCCGGACAGGGTCGCGAGCAGTACTTC
CDR3aa: CASSKQSSGQGREQYF

v_gene: TRBV6-6
j_gene: TRBJ2-5
abundance: .
d_gene: TRBD1
CDR3nt: TGTGCCAGCAGAACGACAGGGTCAGGACAAGAGACCCAGTACTTC
CDR3aa: CASRTTGSGQETQYF

v_gene: TRBV27
j_gene: TRBJ2-1
abundance: many
d_gene: .
CDR3nt: TGTGCCAGCAGTTTAGATGGCTACAATGAGCAGTTCTTC
CDR3aa: CASSLDGYNEQFF

v_gene: TRBV7-9
j_gene: TRBJ2-5
abundance: few
d_gene: .
CDR3nt: TGTGCCAGCAGCTTAGCCGGGACCCCCCAGTACTTC
CDR3aa: CASSLAGTPQYF

v_gene: TRBV7-2
j_gene: TRBJ2-1
abundance: .
d_gene: TRBD2
CDR3nt: TGTGCCAGCAGCTTAATTAGCGGGAGCACCTACAATGAGCAGTTCTTC
CDR3aa: CASSLISGSTYNEQFF

v_gene: TRBV12-3/TRBV12-4
j_gene: TRBJ2-3
abundance: many
d_gene: .
CDR3nt: TGTGCCAGCAGGACCACAGATACGCAGTATTTT
CDR3aa: CASRTTDTQYF

v_gene: TRBV29-1
j_gene: TRBJ2-5
abundance: many
d_gene: TRBD1
CDR3nt: TGCAGCGTTCAACAAATAAGGACAGGGAGATACCAAGAGACCCAGTACTTC
CDR3aa: CSVQQIRTGRYQETQYF

v_gene: TRBV20-1
j_gene: TRBJ2-2
abundance: .
d_gene: .
CDR3nt: TGCAGTGCTAGTTTCTCAGCGGGGAACACCGGGGAGCTGTTTTTT
CDR3aa: CSASFSAGNTGELFF

v_gene: TRBV6-6
j_gene: TRBJ2-5
abundance: .
d_gene: TRBD1
CDR3nt: TGTGCCAGCAGCCGCCGGACAGGGCGAGAGACCCAGTACTTC
CDR3aa: CASSRRTGRETQYF

v_gene: TRBV21-1
j_gene: TRBJ2-1
abundance: .
d_gene: .
CDR3nt: TGTGCCATCAATAGCATACAGGACATGGCCAATGAGCAGTTCTTC
CDR3aa: CAINSIQDMANEQFF

v_gene: TRBV6-2/TRBV6-3
j_gene: TRBJ2-3
abundance: .
d_gene: TRBD1
CDR3nt: TGTGCCAGCAGAACCCGGGACAGGGTAGGAGATACGCAGTATTTT
CDR3aa: CASRTRDRVGDTQYF

v_gene: TRBV6-5
j_gene: TRBJ2-2
abundance: .
d_gene: .
CDR3nt: TGTGCCAGCAGGCTACAGGGTCCTCTAGGCGGGGAGCTGTTTTTT
CDR3aa: CASRLQGPLGGELFF

v_gene: TRBV9
j_gene: TRBJ1-2
abundance: .
d_gene: .
CDR3nt: TGTGCCAGCAGCCCTGAGGGCGGCGGGGACTATGGCTACACCTTC
CDR3aa: CASSPEGGGDYGYTF

v_gene: TRBV12-3/TRBV12-4
j_gene: TRBJ1-5
abundance: .
d_gene: TRBD1
CDR3nt: TGTGCCAGCAGTTTGACAGGGGGGGGAAGCAATCAGCCCCAGCATTTT
CDR3aa: CASSLTGGGSNQPQHF

v_gene: TRBV27
j_gene: TRBJ1-2
abundance: .
d_gene: TRBD1
CDR3nt: TGTGCCAGCAGAACGGCAGGGGGCTCCTATGGCTACACCTTC
CDR3aa: CASRTAGGSYGYTF

v_gene: TRBV4-2
j_gene: TRBJ2-5
abundance: .
d_gene: TRBD2
CDR3nt: TGTGCCAGCAGCCAAGATAGCTCTAGCGGGAGCGGTGAGCAGTACTTC
CDR3aa: CASSQDSSSGSGEQYF

v_gene: TRBV20-1
j_gene: TRBJ2-1
abundance: .
d_gene: TRBD2
CDR3nt: TGCAGTGCCTTCCTAGCGGGAGTGTCCAATGAGCAGTTCTTC
CDR3aa: CSAFLAGVSNEQFF

v_gene: TRBV20-1
j_gene: TRBJ2-5
abundance: few
d_gene: .
CDR3nt: TGCAGTGCTAGGACCCATGGGGAGACCCAGTACTTC
CDR3aa: CSARTHGETQYF

v_gene: TRBV9
j_gene: TRBJ2-5
abundance: .
d_gene: .
CDR3nt: TGTGCCGGCAGCGTAGGAGACACACAAGAGACCCAGTACTTC
CDR3aa: CAGSVGDTQETQYF

v_gene: TRBV20-1
j_gene: TRBJ2-7
abundance: .
d_gene: .
CDR3nt: TGCAGTGCCCTTAGCCCCGGGGAACACTCCTACAATGAGCAGTACTTC
CDR3aa: CSALSPGEHSYNEQYF

v_gene: TRBV12-3/TRBV12-4
j_gene: TRBJ2-1
abundance: .
d_gene: TRBD2
CDR3nt: TGTGCCAGCAGTTTTCTCGGGACTAGCAACTACAATGAGCAGTTCTTC
CDR3aa: CASSFLGTSNYNEQFF

v_gene: TRBV5-5
j_gene: TRBJ2-1
abundance: .
d_gene: TRBD1
CDR3nt: TGTGCCAGCAGTTTCAGGCAGGGGGATGGCAATGAGCAGTTCTTC
CDR3aa: CASSFRQGDGNEQFF

v_gene: TRBV4-1
j_gene: TRBJ2-3
abundance: .
d_gene: TRBD2
CDR3nt: TGCGCCAGCAGCCACCAGTTTAGCGGGAGTGCTGCAGATACGCAGTATTTT
CDR3aa: CASSHQFSGSAADTQYF

v_gene: TRBV28
j_gene: TRBJ2-7
abundance: few
d_gene: TRBD2
CDR3nt: TGTGCCAGCAGTTTTATTAGCGGGAGCCCGCTCTACAATGAGCAGTACTTC
CDR3aa: CASSFISGSPLYNEQYF

v_gene: TRBV6-1
j_gene: TRBJ1-1
abundance: few
d_gene: .
CDR3nt: TGTGCCAGCAGTGAGGCGAGGAACACTGAAGCTTTCTTT
CDR3aa: CASSEARNTEAFF